The clone carrying this TCR beta chain was counted at least ten times. Single cDNA molecules in the library carried unique molecular identifiers attached during preparation. Under the authors' procedure: A per-sample median of about 95,000 TCRs was observed, with counts ranging from about 23,224 to 700,000. Each CDR3 protein gets one entry after TCRdb re-called the reads with MiXCR. V and J calls and clone size were set by TCRdb, not the authors. The table lists more than 100,000 distinct CDR3 sequences, around 8.5% of them singletons. This sample is drawn from a study of human T cells and chemical hapten exposure. Unfractionated whole blood was the source of the extracted total RNA. The receptor was isolated from a human donor in good health. Some clones in this sample may be carry-over from other donors' samples. The sample taken for sequencing was whole blood.

The DNA of the CDR3 is TGTGCCAGCAGCTTAGACAGGCTGGGGAAGAACACTGAAGCTTTCTTT. This sequence encodes CASSLDRLGKNTEAFF. The J gene is TRBJ1-1, the V gene TRBV7-9, with D perhaps matching TRBD1 (5 bases). The germline V gene encodes CDR1 SEHNR and CDR2 FQNEAQ (reference sequence). The CDR3 runs to 16 residues. Trimming took 1 base from V and 1 from J, leaving 13 bases between them.